This TCR beta chain is from a study of beta chain features in type 1 diabetes. Broader study findings: A closer apparent resemblance between naive, central memory and Treg TCRB repertoires was seen in patients than in healthy donors.

Trimming shortened V by 5 bases and J by 1 base, and 6 bases separated the two germline ends. The CDR3 loop spans 13 amino acids. From germline, CDR1 is SGHTA and CDR2 FQGNSA. This clone was seen only a few times. Its antigen is as yet unknown. All of the isolated RNA was reverse transcribed, so expressed TCRB transcripts were sequenced. Measured with immunoSEQ multiplex PCR; TCRdb has only the in-frame clones, and not every one. Among about 130,000 clones listed, about a tenth were seen once. This chain links TRBV7-2 with TRBJ1-3; D unclear. The material sequenced was central memory CD4+ T cells from blood. This TCR came from a man aged 18 to 29 in good health. For the CDR3, the DNA is TGTGCCAGCAGCCAGGATTCTGGAAACACCATATATTTT. This encodes CASSQDSGNTIYF.